The rows below give T cell receptor beta chains drawn from one sample of a study of blood T cell repertoires in COVID-19. Here immunoSEQ multiplex PCR was the method, and the copy in TCRdb shows in-frame clones only, minus some. The sample contains 150,000 to 200,000 clones, around 85% of which appear only once. The specimen was peripheral blood. Receptor source: a man aged 55 to 70 with acute or convalescent COVID-19. Each CDR3 is given with its conserved first and last residue. Each record gives: J gene, clone size, V gene, D gene, CDR3 DNA, CDR3 protein. D genes are given only for firm matches. Expanded clones get a size class; other rows say once, few or many, or leave the size out.

>TRBJ2-3|NA|TRBV9|TRBD2
TGTGCCAGCACCCGTTCCGGGGGGAGCACAGATACGCAGTATTTT
CASTRSGGSTDTQYF
>TRBJ2-3|NA|TRBV19|NA
TGTGCCAGTACCAGCAGGGGCGGACGTACAGGCCCCGGGGGCACAGATACGCAGTATTTT
CASTSRGGRTGPGGTDTQYF
>TRBJ2-1|NA|TRBV5-3|TRBD1
TGTGCCAGAATTCGGACAGGTCAAGGTGAGCAGTTCTTC
CARIRTGQGEQFF
>TRBJ2-3|NA|TRBV11-2|TRBD2
TGTGCCAGCAGCTTTAGACTACTAGCGGGAGGAACAGATACGCAGTATTTT
CASSFRLLAGGTDTQYF
>TRBJ1-3|NA|TRBV5-1|NA
TGCGCCAGCAGCTTAGGGAGCCACTCTGGAAACACCATATATTTT
CASSLGSHSGNTIYF
>TRBJ2-7|NA|TRBV5-4|TRBD2
TGTGCCAGCAGCCTAACTAGCGGAAGCTCCTACGAGCAGTACTTC
CASSLTSGSSYEQYF
>TRBJ1-4|NA|TRBV2|NA
TGTGCCAGCAGGATTCAGGGAATTAATGAAAAACTGTTTTTT
CASRIQGINEKLFF
>TRBJ1-5|NA|TRBV2|NA
TGTGCCAGCAGTGATGCGGCCAGGGCGTCCCAGCCCCAGCATTTT
CASSDAARASQPQHF
>TRBJ2-7|NA|TRBV5-1|TRBD2
TGCGCCAGCAGCTTGCGACTAGCGGAGAGCTCCTACGAGCAGTACTTC
CASSLRLAESSYEQYF
>TRBJ1-2|NA|TRBV29-1|TRBD1
TGCAGCGTCTCCAGGGGGCCCTATGGCTACACCTTC
CSVSRGPYGYTF
>TRBJ1-2|NA|TRBV19|NA
TGTGCCAGTAGCCCGGACAGATTCTATGGCTACACCTTC
CASSPDRFYGYTF
>TRBJ1-5|NA|TRBV7-8|TRBD1
TGTGCCAGCAGACCTGACAGGGGAGGAAGTCAGCCCCAGCATTTT
CASRPDRGGSQPQHF
>TRBJ1-2|NA|TRBV27|TRBD1
TGTGCCAGCAGTCCCGTCATTGAGGGGGCCTATGGCTACACCTTC
CASSPVIEGAYGYTF
>TRBJ1-2|few|TRBV5-4|TRBD1
TGTGCCAGCAGCTTACAGGGGGCGAACTATGGCTACACCTTC
CASSLQGANYGYTF
>TRBJ1-2|NA|TRBV24-1|TRBD1
TGTGCCACCAGTGACCCTGGACAGGGGGCAAGTGGCTACACCTTC
CATSDPGQGASGYTF
>TRBJ2-7|NA|TRBV6-5|TRBD1
TGTGCCAGCAGGCTCCGGGACAGGGGAGTTTACGAGCAGTACTTC
CASRLRDRGVYEQYF
>TRBJ2-7|once|TRBV5-1|TRBD2
TGCGCCAGCAGCTTGGGGACTAGCATCGCCCACGAGCAGTACTTC
CASSLGTSIAHEQYF
>TRBJ2-5|NA|TRBV5-1|TRBD1
TGCGCCAGCAGCAACCGGGACAGGGGGCAAGAGACCCAGTACTTC
CASSNRDRGQETQYF
>TRBJ2-4|NA|TRBV30|NA
TGTGCCTCCACCCCCCGCGGAGCCAAAAACATTCAGTACTTC
CASTPRGAKNIQYF
>TRBJ1-5|NA|TRBV10-3|TRBD1
TGTGCCATCAGGGCGGGACAGGGGGCCCATCAGCCCCAGCATTTT
CAIRAGQGAHQPQHF
>TRBJ2-2|NA|TRBV30|NA
TGTGCCTGGAGTGGTAGGACACTTTCCCACACCGGGGAGCTGTTTTTT
CAWSGRTLSHTGELFF
>TRBJ1-1|once|TRBV6-5|TRBD1
TGTGCCAGCAGTTACCAGACAGGGTTGAACACTGAAGCTTTCTTT
CASSYQTGLNTEAFF
>TRBJ1-1|NA|TRBV5-4|TRBD1
TGTGCCAGCAGGAATACGTTTACAGGGGCGGGCACTGAAGCTTTCTTT
CASRNTFTGAGTEAFF